This record concerns one T cell receptor (beta chain) sequence. These data originate in a study of cytomegalovirus exposure and HLA in healthy donors. CDR1 SGHNT and CDR2 YENEEA come from the germline V gene. V lost 5 bases to trimming and J lost 7 bases; unmatched junction nucleotides: 12. The CDR3 consists of 17 residues. The PCR ran on 60 Vbeta and 13 Jbeta primers. Repertoires were generated with immunoSEQ multiplex PCR, while TCRdb's copy carries only in-frame clones and drops some. The sample holds 110,000 or so clones, roughly four fifths seen once. Source material: PBMCs. The sequence was collected from a middle-aged man in good health and CMV-seronegative. The gene calls are TRBV11-3 and TRBJ2-1, with TRBD2 matching over 12 bases. As DNA, the CDR3 is TGTGCCAGCAGCCCCCGGGCTAGCGGGGGGGCCGGGAATGAGCAGTTCTTC. Translated: CASSPRASGGAGNEQFF.